This is a list of T cell receptor beta chains from one sample in a study of OX40 agonist ivuxolimab in advanced cancers. Sequenced by immunoSEQ multiplex PCR; TCRdb stores in-frame clones only, minus some. This sample carries 70,000 or so clones, approximately 85% of them seen once, and the ten largest clones take under 20%. Sequencing was performed on CD4+ or CD8+ T cells sorted from blood, taken in a trial of the OX40 agonist ivuxolimab. The receptors derive from an adult with an advanced solid tumor such as melanoma, head and neck, liver or kidney cancer. The CDR3 runs from the conserved cysteine through the conserved F or W. Fields, in order: clone size, V gene, J gene, D gene, CDR3 protein, CDR3 DNA. The D gene is left open where the match is weak. Some rows have no size entry. The others give once, few or many, or a class for an expanded clone.

>-|TRBV5-6|TRBJ2-7|-
CASSLGGYHEQYF
TGTGCCAGCAGCTTGGGGGGGTACCACGAGCAGTACTTC
>-|TRBV4-2|TRBJ1-4|-
CASSREAGVNEKLFF
TGTGCCAGCAGCCGGGAGGCAGGGGTAAATGAAAAACTGTTTTTT
>-|TRBV6-1|TRBJ1-1|TRBD1
CASSESQGGQAFF
TGTGCCAGCAGTGAATCCCAGGGGGGGCAAGCTTTCTTT
>few|TRBV4-1|TRBJ1-5|-
CASSQDTGQPQHF
TGCGCCAGCAGCCAAGATACGGGTCAGCCCCAGCATTTT
>-|TRBV1|TRBJ1-5|-
CTSSQAVNSNQPQHF
TGCACCAGCAGCCAAGCAGTTAACAGCAATCAGCCCCAGCATTTT
>-|TRBV6-1|TRBJ1-3|-
CATGTGGNTIYF
TGTGCCACCGGGACCGGTGGAAACACCATATATTTT
>-|TRBV29-1|TRBJ2-1|-
CSGKGLPAYNEQFF
TGCAGCGGAAAAGGTCTCCCCGCTTACAATGAGCAGTTCTTC
>-|TRBV7-2|TRBJ1-1|-
CASSLDWGGMAEAFF
TGTGCCAGCAGCTTAGATTGGGGCGGCATGGCTGAAGCTTTCTTT
>few|TRBV19|TRBJ1-5|-
CASSMTITSNQPQHF
TGTGCCAGTAGTATGACAATAACTAGCAATCAGCCCCAGCATTTT
>-|TRBV5-1|TRBJ1-1|TRBD1
CASYYDPGGTEAFF
TGCGCCAGCTACTATGACCCAGGGGGTACTGAAGCTTTCTTT
>-|TRBV7-9|TRBJ1-5|TRBD1
CASSGRDRDQPQHF
TGTGCCAGCAGCGGCCGGGACAGGGATCAGCCCCAGCATTTT
>-|TRBV11-2|TRBJ1-3|TRBD1
CASSARTGESGNTIYF
TGTGCCAGCAGCGCACGGACAGGGGAATCTGGAAACACCATATATTTT
>few|TRBV5-4|TRBJ2-1|-
CASSLGHNEQFF
TGTGCCAGCAGCTTGGGGCACAATGAGCAGTTCTTC
>-|TRBV10-3|TRBJ1-2|TRBD1
CAISPLGQGFDGYTF
TGTGCCATCAGTCCCCTCGGACAGGGGTTCGATGGCTACACCTTC
>-|TRBV2|TRBJ1-5|-
CASSGEQGIQPQHF
TGTGCCAGCAGTGGTGAACAGGGTATTCAGCCCCAGCATTTT
>-|TRBV2|TRBJ1-1|-
CASQRWAQQNTEAFF
TGTGCCAGCCAGAGGTGGGCACAGCAGAACACTGAAGCTTTCTTT
>-|TRBV5-1|TRBJ2-7|TRBD2
CASSQNSGAAYEQYF
TGCGCCAGCAGCCAAAATAGCGGGGCTGCCTACGAGCAGTACTTC
>-|TRBV5-4|TRBJ2-7|-
CASSLGGGFLTYEQYF
TGTGCCAGCAGCTTAGGAGGGGGTTTCCTTACCTACGAGCAGTACTTC
>-|TRBV19|TRBJ1-3|-
CASSPRGRNSGNTIYF
TGTGCCAGTAGTCCGAGGGGAAGAAACTCTGGAAACACCATATATTTT
>-|TRBV15|TRBJ2-7|TRBD1
CATSRGQGSYEQYF
TGTGCCACCAGCAGAGGACAGGGAAGCTACGAGCAGTACTTC
>-|TRBV19|TRBJ2-1|TRBD2
CATSIGGRDQRSEQFF
TGTGCCACTAGCATAGGCGGGAGGGATCAAAGGAGTGAGCAGTTCTTC
>-|TRBV11-2|TRBJ2-5|-
CASSLGNQETQYF
TGTGCCAGCAGCTTAGGCAACCAAGAGACCCAGTACTTC